This T cell receptor (beta chain) came from a study of blood T cell repertoires in COVID-19. About the study: Samples taken during acute and convalescent COVID-19 were collected in the United States, Italy and Spain. PBMCs, B-cell-depleted T cells, or T cells were the source of the cDNA or gDNA that made up the material.

Study processing details: For nucleated cells, counts were estimated from reference gene primer amplification. Only in-frame clones appear in the TCRdb table, and some are missing; sequencing was by immunoSEQ multiplex PCR. That table furnishes V, J and clone size, whereas the DNA furnished D and trimming. The sample carries around 170,000 clones, under 90% recorded once. Per germline, CDR1 MNHEY and CDR2 SMNVEV (reference sequence). The CDR3 has 13 amino acids. The J segment lost 5 bases and the V segment lost 0 bases, leaving 0 bases of the junction unmatched. This chain links TRBV27 with TRBJ2-7; 8 bases are a match to TRBD1. This receptor was obtained from a man aged 30-40 years with active or convalescent COVID-19. Sequenced: peripheral blood. The CDR3 sequence is CASSLSDRDEQYF. CDR3 sequence (DNA): TGTGCCAGCAGTTTATCGGACAGGGACGAGCAGTACTTC.